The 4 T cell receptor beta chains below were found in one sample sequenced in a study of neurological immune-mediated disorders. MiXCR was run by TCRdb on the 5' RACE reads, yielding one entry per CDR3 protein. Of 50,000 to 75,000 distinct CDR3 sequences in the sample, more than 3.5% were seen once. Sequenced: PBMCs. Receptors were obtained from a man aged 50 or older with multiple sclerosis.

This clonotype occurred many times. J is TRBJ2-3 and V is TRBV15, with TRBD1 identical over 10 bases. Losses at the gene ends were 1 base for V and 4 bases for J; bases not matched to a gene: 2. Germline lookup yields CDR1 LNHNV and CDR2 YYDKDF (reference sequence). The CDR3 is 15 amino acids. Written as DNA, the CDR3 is TGTGCCACCAGCAGAGGGGACAGGGGACCAGATACGCAGTATTTT. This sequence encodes CATSRGDRGPDTQYF.

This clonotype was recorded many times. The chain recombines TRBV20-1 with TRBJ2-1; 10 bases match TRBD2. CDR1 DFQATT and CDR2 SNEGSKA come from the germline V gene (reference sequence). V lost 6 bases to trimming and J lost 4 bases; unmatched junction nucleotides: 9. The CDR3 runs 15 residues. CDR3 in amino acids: CSARKLAGRYNEQFF. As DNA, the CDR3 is TGCAGTGCCAGGAAACTAGCGGGGAGATACAATGAGCAGTTCTTC.

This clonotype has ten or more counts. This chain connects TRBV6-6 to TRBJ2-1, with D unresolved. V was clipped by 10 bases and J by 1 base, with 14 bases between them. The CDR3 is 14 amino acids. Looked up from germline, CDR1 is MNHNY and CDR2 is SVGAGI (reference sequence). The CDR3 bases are TGTGCCACCGCTCTAGATTGGTCCTACAATGAGCAGTTCTTC. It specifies CATALDWSYNEQFF.

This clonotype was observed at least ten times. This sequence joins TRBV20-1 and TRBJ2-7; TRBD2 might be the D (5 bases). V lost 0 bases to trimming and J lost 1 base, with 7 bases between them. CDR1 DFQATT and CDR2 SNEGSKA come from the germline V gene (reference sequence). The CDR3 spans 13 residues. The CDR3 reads CSARDQRSYEQYV. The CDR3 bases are TGCAGTGCTAGAGATCAGCGGTCCTACGAGCAGTACGTC.